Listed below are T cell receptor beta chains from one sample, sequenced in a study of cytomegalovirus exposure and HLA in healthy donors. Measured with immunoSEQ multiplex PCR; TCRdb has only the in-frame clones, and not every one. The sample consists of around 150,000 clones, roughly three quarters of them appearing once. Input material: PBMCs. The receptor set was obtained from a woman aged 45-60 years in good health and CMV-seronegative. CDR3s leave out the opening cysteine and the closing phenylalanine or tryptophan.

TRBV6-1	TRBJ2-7	ASSAGLASYEQY
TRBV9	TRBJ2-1	ASSAGLANFHEQF
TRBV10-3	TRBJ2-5	AIRPLGGGETQY
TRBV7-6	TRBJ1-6	ASSLATGGSYNSPLH
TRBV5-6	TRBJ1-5	ASSSYSNQPQH
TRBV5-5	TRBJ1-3	ASSWGVTGGNTIY
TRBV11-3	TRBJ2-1	ASSLRDRGFDEQF
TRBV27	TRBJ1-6	ASSLSPNSPLH
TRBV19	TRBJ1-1	ASRGRGHANTEAF
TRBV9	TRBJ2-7	ASSAVGTDIYEQY
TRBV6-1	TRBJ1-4	ASTPRSFNEKLF
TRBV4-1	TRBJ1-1	ASSYSNRGFFTEAF
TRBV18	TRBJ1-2	ASFPGQGLFYGYT
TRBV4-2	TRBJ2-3	ASSQAGDRSTDTQY
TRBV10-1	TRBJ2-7	ASSNRLAEQY
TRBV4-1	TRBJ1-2	ASSQEEGRGGYT
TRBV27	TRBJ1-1	ASSLWARLDGGITEAF
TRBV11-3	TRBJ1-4	ASSTWEASNEKLF
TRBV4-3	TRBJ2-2	ASSQDGRAGELF
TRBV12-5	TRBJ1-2	ASGEDRGLSTSGYT
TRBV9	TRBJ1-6	ASSEIGVGSPLH
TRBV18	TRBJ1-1	ASSPSAGEPEAF
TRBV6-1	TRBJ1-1	ASTRTYRNTEAF
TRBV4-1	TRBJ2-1	ASSQVTSVSEQF
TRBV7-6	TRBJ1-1	ASSLGQGHTEAF
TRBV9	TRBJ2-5	ASTPGGKETQY
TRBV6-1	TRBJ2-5	ASSEQDGLQETQY
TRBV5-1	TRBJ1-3	ASSFTGTGGGNTIY
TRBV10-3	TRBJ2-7	AISLTGDGGSYEQY
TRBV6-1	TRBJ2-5	ASTGLAGGEQY
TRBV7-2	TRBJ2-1	ASSLDRVRVNEQF
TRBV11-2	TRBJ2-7	ASSVHRGIVYEQY
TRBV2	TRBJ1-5	ASTGQPNQPQH
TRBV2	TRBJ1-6	ASSEGGFSYNSPLH
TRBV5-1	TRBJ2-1	ASSLAFSVDEQF
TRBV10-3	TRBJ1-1	AISESKEGGNTEAF
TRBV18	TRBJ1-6	ASSPRTATLVDSPLH
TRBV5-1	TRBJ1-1	ASSFGGSGGTEAF
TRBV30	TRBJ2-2	AWKLTGYTGELF
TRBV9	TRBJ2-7	ASSVGSGGGIYEQY
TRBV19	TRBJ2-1	ASNGAGAPYNEQF
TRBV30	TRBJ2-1	AWSLGGPYNEQF
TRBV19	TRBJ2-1	ASSIEPGQLSEQF
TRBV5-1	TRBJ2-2	ASSWTGSGGAGELF
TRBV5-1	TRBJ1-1	ASSAGQGDTEAF
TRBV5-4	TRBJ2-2	ASSQRTSLITGELF
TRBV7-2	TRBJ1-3	ASKGAVSGNTIY
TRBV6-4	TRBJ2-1	ASSQTSGGYNEQF
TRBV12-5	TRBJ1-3	ASGLNPGTGGNTIY
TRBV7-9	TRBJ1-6	ASSQTRDSPLH
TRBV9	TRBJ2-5	ASSPRDYIQETQY
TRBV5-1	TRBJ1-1	ASSARQGLNTEAF
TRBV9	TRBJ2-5	ASSETSGGLETQY
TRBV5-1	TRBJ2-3	ASSSGRGGVDTQY
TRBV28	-	ASSSVPVNEQY
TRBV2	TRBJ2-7	ASSDPGGGAYEQY
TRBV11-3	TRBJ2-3	ASSWGTDRVTDTQY
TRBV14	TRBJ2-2	ASSPHLGLAGNTGELF
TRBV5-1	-	ASSQTGGLTYEQY
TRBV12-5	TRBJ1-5	ASGRTGDGRPQH